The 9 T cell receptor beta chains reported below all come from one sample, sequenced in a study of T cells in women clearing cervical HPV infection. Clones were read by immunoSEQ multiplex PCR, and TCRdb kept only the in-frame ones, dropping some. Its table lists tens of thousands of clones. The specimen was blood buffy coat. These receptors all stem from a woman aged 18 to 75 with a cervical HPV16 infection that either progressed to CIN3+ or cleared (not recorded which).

The CDR3 protein is CSANRGGNTEAFF. The covered CDR3 bases are TGCAGTGCTAATCGGGGGGGAAACACTGAA. The J gene is TRBJ1-1, the V gene TRBV20-1; TRBD1 might be the D (5 bases). The sequence runs out 3 residues before the end of the CDR3; the remainder is reconstructed from the germline J gene. Trimming cost V 4 bases and J 2 bases, with 11 bases left between them. The CDR3 totals 13 residues. Germline CDR1 DFQATT, CDR2 SNEGSKA (reference sequence).

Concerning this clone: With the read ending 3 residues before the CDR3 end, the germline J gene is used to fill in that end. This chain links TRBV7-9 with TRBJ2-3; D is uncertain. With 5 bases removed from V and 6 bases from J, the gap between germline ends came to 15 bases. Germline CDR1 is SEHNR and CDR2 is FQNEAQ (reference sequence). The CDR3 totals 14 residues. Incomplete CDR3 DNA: TGTGCCAGCAGCCAGAATGCGCCCGGGGATACG. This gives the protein CASSQNAPGDT. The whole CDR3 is CASSQNAPGDTQYF. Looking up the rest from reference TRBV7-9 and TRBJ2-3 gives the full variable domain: DTGVSQNPRHKITKRGQNVTFRCDPISEHNRLYWYRQTLGQGPEFLTYFQNEAQLEKSRLLSDRFSAERPKGSFSTLEIQRTEQGDSAMYLCASSQNAPGDTQYFGPGTRLTVL.

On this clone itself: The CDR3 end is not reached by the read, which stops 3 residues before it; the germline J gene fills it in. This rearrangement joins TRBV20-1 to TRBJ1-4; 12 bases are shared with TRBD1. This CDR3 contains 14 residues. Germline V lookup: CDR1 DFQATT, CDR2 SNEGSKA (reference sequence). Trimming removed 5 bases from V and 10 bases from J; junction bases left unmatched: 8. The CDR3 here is CSAGGGTGGGKLFF. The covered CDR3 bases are TGCAGTGCTGGGGGTGGGACAGGGGGCGGAAAA.

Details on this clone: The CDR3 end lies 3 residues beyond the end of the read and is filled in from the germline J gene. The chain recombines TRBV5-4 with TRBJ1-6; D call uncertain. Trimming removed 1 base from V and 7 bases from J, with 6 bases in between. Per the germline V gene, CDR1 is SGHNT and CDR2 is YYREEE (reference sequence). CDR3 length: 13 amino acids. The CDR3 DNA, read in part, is TGTGCCAGCAGCTTGATCGGGAATTCACCC. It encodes CASSLIGNSP. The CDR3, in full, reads CASSLIGNSPLHF.

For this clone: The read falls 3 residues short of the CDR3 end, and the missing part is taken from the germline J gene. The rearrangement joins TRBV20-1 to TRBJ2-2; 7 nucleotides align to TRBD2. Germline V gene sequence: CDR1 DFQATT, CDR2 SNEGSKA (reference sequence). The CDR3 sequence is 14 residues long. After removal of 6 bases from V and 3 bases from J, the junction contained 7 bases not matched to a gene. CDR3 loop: CSAGRGVDTGELFF. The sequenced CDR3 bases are TGCAGTGCGGGCCGGGGGGTCGACACCGGGGAG.

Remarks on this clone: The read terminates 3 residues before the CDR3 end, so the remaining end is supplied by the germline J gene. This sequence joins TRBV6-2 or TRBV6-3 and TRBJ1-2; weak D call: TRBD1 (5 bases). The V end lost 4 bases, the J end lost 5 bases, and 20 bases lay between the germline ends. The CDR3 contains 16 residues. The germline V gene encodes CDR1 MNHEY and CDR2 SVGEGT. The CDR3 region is CASSWTTVSRQYGYTF. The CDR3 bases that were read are TGTGCCAGCAGTTGGACAACGGTGTCGCGCCAATATGGC.

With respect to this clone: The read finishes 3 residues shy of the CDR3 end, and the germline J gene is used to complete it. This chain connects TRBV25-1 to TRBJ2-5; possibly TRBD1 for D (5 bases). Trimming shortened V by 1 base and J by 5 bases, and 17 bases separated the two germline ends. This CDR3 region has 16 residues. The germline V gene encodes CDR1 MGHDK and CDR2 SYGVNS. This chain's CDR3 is CASSELGAMSGETQYF. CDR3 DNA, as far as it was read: TGTGCCAGCAGTGAATTGGGTGCAATGTCAGGGGAGACC. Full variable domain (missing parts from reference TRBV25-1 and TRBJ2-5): EADIYQTPRYLVIGTGKKITLECSQTMGHDKMYWYQQDPGMELHLIHYSYGVNSTEKGDLSSESTVSRIRTEHFPLTLESARPSHTSQYLCASSELGAMSGETQYFGPGTRLLVL.

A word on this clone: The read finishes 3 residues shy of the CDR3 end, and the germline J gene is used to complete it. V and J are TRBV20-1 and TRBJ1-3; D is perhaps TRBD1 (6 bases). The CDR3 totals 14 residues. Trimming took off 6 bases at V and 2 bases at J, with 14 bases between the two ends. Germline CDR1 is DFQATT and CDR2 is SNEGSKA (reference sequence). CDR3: CSAAPPGAGNTIYF. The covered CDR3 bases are TGCAGTGCCGCCCCCCCAGGGGCTGGAAACACC.

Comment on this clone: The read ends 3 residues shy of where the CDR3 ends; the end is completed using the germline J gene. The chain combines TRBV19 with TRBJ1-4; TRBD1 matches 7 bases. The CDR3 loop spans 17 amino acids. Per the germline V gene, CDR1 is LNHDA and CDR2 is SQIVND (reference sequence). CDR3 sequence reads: CASKGLPPGQFNSPLFF. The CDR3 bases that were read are TGTGCCAGTAAGGGTTTGCCTCCGGGACAGTTTAATTCACCA.